These T cell receptor beta chains were read from a single sample in a study of cytomegalovirus exposure and HLA in healthy donors. Sequencing was performed with immunoSEQ multiplex PCR; in TCRdb, only in-frame clones are kept and a portion is missing. The table records around 130,000 clones, under 85% of them present only once. Sequenced: PBMCs. These receptor sequences come from a boy younger than 18 in good health and CMV-seronegative. Each CDR3 is given with its conserved first and last residue. Fields, in order: J gene, clone size, D gene, V gene, CDR3 DNA, CDR3 protein. A D gene is named only where the DNA matches it firmly. Some rows have no size entry. The others give once, few or many, or a class for an expanded clone.

TRBJ1-6,-,-,TRBV7-3,TGTGCCAGCAGCTTGGACAGCAATAATTCACCCCTCCACTTT,CASSLDSNNSPLHF
TRBJ2-7,-,TRBD1,TRBV7-9,TGTGCCAGCACCCCCAGGGGGTTGATCTCCTCCTACGAGCAGTACTTC,CASTPRGLISSYEQYF
TRBJ2-7,-,-,TRBV6-5,TGTGCCAGCAGTTACTCTTACAGGCCCCACGAGCAGTACTTC,CASSYSYRPHEQYF
TRBJ2-7,-,TRBD1,TRBV30,TGTGCCTGCTGGGACAGAAACTCCTACGAGCAGTACTTC,CACWDRNSYEQYF
TRBJ1-1,-,-,TRBV7-2,TGTGCCAGCAGCCTCCGGCAGGGCTTGAACACTGAAGCTTTCTTT,CASSLRQGLNTEAFF
TRBJ1-2,-,TRBD1,TRBV6-6,TGTGCCAGCGGGACAGGGGGCTGGGGCTACACCTTC,CASGTGGWGYTF
TRBJ2-7,-,-,TRBV18,TGTGCCAGCTCACCGGGACACTCCTACGAGCAGTACTTC,CASSPGHSYEQYF
TRBJ2-2,-,TRBD1,TRBV5-1,TGCGCCAGCAGCCTAACCCGACAGGGGGCGGGGGCCGGGGAGCTGTTTTTT,CASSLTRQGAGAGELFF
TRBJ2-7,-,TRBD1,TRBV5-6,TGTGCCAGCAGCTTCCCGGGACAGGTCTACGAGCAGTACTTC,CASSFPGQVYEQYF
TRBJ2-7,-,TRBD2,TRBV6-5,TGTGCCAGCAGTTACGGGATGGCGGGAGAGCACGAGCAGTACTTC,CASSYGMAGEHEQYF
TRBJ2-7,-,-,TRBV4-3,TGCGCCAGCAGCCAAGATACAGTCTACGAGCAGTACTTC,CASSQDTVYEQYF
TRBJ2-7,-,-,TRBV4-1,TGCGCCAGCAGCCAAGAGGATAGGGTCTCTCAGGGGTTCGAGCAGTACTTC,CASSQEDRVSQGFEQYF
TRBJ2-1,-,-,TRBV4-2,TGTGCCAGCAGCGTAGACAGGGGAGGGAGCAATGAGCAGTTCTTC,CASSVDRGGSNEQFF
TRBJ2-2,-,-,TRBV7-3,TGTGCCAGCACCCAGGGGACGGGCGGCACCGGGGAGCTGTTTTTT,CASTQGTGGTGELFF
TRBJ2-7,-,-,TRBV18,TGTGCCAGCTCACCACTCCCTGAGAACGAGCAGTACTTC,CASSPLPENEQYF
TRBJ2-1,-,TRBD1,TRBV19,TGTGCCAGTAGTAATCCGGGACAGGGTATTTTGGTGACTGAGCAGTTCTTC,CASSNPGQGILVTEQFF
TRBJ2-5,once,TRBD1,TRBV5-4,TGTGCCAGCAGCCGGACAGGGGGAGAGACCCAGTACTTC,CASSRTGGETQYF
TRBJ1-2,-,TRBD1,TRBV5-1,TGCGCCAGCAGCTTGGTCGGGACAGGCAGAGCTAACTATGGCTACACCTTC,CASSLVGTGRANYGYTF
TRBJ1-1,-,-,TRBV5-4,TGTGCCAGCAGCTTGGGACATGCGGGGTCCGGTGAAGCTTTCTTT,CASSLGHAGSGEAFF
TRBJ1-4,-,-,TRBV9,TGTGCCAGCAGCGTAGTCGGGAAGTTGGGTGAAAAACTGTTTTTT,CASSVVGKLGEKLFF
TRBJ2-2,-,TRBD2,TRBV9,TGTGCCAGCAGCCGAGGACTAGCGGGATTGACCGGGGAGCTGTTTTTT,CASSRGLAGLTGELFF
TRBJ1-6,-,-,TRBV4-2,TGTGCCAGCACCTCTGGGGCCATCTATAATTCACCCCTCCACTTT,CASTSGAIYNSPLHF
TRBJ2-2,-,TRBD2,TRBV5-6,TGTGCCAGCAGCTTGGGACTAGCCGCCGGGGAGCTGTTTTTT,CASSLGLAAGELFF
TRBJ2-2,-,TRBD2,TRBV4-2,TGTGCCAGCAGGACAGAAGCGGGAGAAGAGTCCGGGGAGCTGTTTTTT,CASRTEAGEESGELFF
TRBJ1-2,-,TRBD1,TRBV5-1,TGCGCCAGCAGCTTGCGAGGACAGGGGGCTGTGGGCTACACCTTC,CASSLRGQGAVGYTF
TRBJ1-6,-,TRBD1,TRBV18,TGTGCCAGCTCACCGACGGGACAGGGGGCCCTTCCGAAGGCACCCCTCCACTTT,CASSPTGQGALPKAPLHF
TRBJ1-1,-,-,TRBV12-5,TGTGCTAGTGGTTTGTTCTTTGAGGCCACTGAAGCTTTCTTT,CASGLFFEATEAFF
TRBJ1-5,-,TRBD1,TRBV10-3,TGTGCCATCAGTGAGGGGACAGGGGGACAGCCCCAGCATTTT,CAISEGTGGQPQHF
TRBJ1-2,-,TRBD1,TRBV2,TGTGCAACCGGACAGGGGGATGGCTACACCTTC,CATGQGDGYTF